This paragraph reports one TCR beta chain. Its matching antigen is unknown. This specimen belongs to a study of radiotherapy plus CTLA-4 blockade in lung cancer. Study context: 15% to 20% of patients responded objectively, and about 32% achieved disease control.

J was trimmed by 4 bases and V by 2 bases; bases with no gene match: 7. This CDR3 has 15 amino acids. The V gene's germline CDR1 is MNHEY and CDR2 SVGAGI. Generated by immunoSEQ multiplex PCR, the TCRdb table keeps only in-frame clones and is missing some. The sample lists about 120,000 clones; nearly 80% were seen once. General study points: TCR clones originating in tumors grew in number in blood after radiotherapy plus ipilimumab.

The input for sequencing was peripheral blood, taken from a patient treated with radiotherapy plus ipilimumab. This TCR was sampled from a human donor with non-small cell lung cancer who had a partial response to radiotherapy plus ipilimumab. The chain links TRBV6-5 to TRBJ2-5; TRBD1 agrees at 7 bases. CDR3 nucleotides: TGTGCCAGCAGTTACAGGGCCCAGGGGGTAGAGACCCAGTACTTC. Translation: CASSYRAQGVETQYF.